The text below deals with one T cell receptor (beta chain). What it binds is unknown. This CDR3 is 14 amino acids long. Germline CDR1 reads MNHEY; CDR2 reads SMNVEV (reference sequence). Trimming shortened V by 3 bases and J by 3 bases, and 11 bases separated the two germline ends. Sequencing was at survey level. Measured with immunoSEQ multiplex PCR; TCRdb has only the in-frame clones, and not every one. Of about 43,000 clones listed, about 80% were seen once; the top ten hold 0.35% to 0.45%. These data originate in a study of fetal regulatory T cell absence and autoimmunity. Across the study: IPEX patients had exocrine pancreas autoimmunity without clinical diabetes. Study-level results: Antigen-driven pancreatic autoimmunity before birth in IPEX was inferred from oligoclonal enrichment.

Sequenced input: cord blood. The TCR comes from a newborn boy with IPEX syndrome. The chain uses TRBV27 and TRBJ1-1; D possibly corresponds to TRBD1 (6 bases). CDR3 nucleotide sequence: TGTGCCAGCAGTTTGCCAGGGGCCCACACTGAAGCTTTCTTT. This gives the protein CASSLPGAHTEAFF.